A single sample is the source of the 17 T cell receptor beta chains below, sequenced in a study of early T cells in non-severe SARS-CoV-2 infection. One entry per CDR3 protein, called by TCRdb with MiXCR from the 5' RACE reads. The table lists over 50,000 distinct CDR3 sequences, 7% to 10% of them singletons. Source material: whole blood. Every receptor here comes from an adult who was a healthcare worker with PCR-confirmed SARS-CoV-2 infection or an uninfected control (not recorded which).

The rearrangement links TRBV7-9 to TRBJ2-7; possibly TRBD1 or TRBD2 for D (6 bases each). Germline assignment: CDR1 SEHNR and CDR2 FQNEAQ (reference sequence). The CDR3 is 14 amino acids. Between the trimmed V and J ends, which lost 5 bases and 6 bases, there was a span of 17 bases. CDR3 coding DNA: TGTGCCAGCAGCCCGGGGGCAGGTTTTAGCGAGCAGTACTTC. It yields the protein CASSPGAGFSEQYF. The whole variable domain, remainder taken from reference TRBV7-9 and TRBJ2-7, is DTGVSQNPRHKITKRGQNVTFRCDPISEHNRLYWYRQTLGQGPEFLTYFQNEAQLEKSRLLSDRFSAERPKGSFSTLEIQRTEQGDSAMYLCASSPGAGFSEQYFGPGTRLTVT.

The J gene is TRBJ2-7, the V gene TRBV2; D possibly matches TRBD1 or TRBD2 (6 bases each). This CDR3 has 12 amino acids. Trimming took off 7 bases at V and 4 bases at J, with 11 bases between the two ends. Germline loops: CDR1 SNHLY, CDR2 FYNNEI. CDR3 loop: CASIRGEYEQYF. The DNA for the CDR3 is TGTGCCAGCATAAGGGGGGAATACGAGCAGTACTTC.

This clonotype was detected a few times. V is TRBV5-5 and J is TRBJ2-5, with D tentatively TRBD1 (6 bases). Germline V gene sequence: CDR1 SGHKS, CDR2 YYEKEE (reference sequence). Trimming left V 4 bases short and J 3 bases short, with 13 bases between. The CDR3 is 14 amino acids. For the CDR3, the DNA is TGTGCCAGCAGCGCGCCGACAGGTGAAGAGACCCAGTACTTC. Translation gives CASSAPTGEETQYF. Full variable domain (rest looked up from reference TRBV5-5 and TRBJ2-5): DAGVTQSPTHLIKTRGQQVTLRCSPISGHKSVSWYQQVLGQGPQFIFQYYEKEERGRGNFPDRFSARQFPNYSSELNVNALLLGDSALYLCASSAPTGEETQYFGPGTRLLVL.

J is TRBJ2-6 and V is TRBV27; possibly TRBD2 for D (6 bases). V was clipped by 6 bases and J by 2 bases, with 17 bases between them. CDR3 size: 17 residues. Per germline, CDR1 MNHEY and CDR2 SMNVEV (reference sequence). The CDR3 DNA sequence: TGTGCCAGCAGCCCTAGGATCGGGGGTACTGGGGCCAACGTCCTGACTTTC. It is translated as CASSPRIGGTGANVLTF. The full variable domain, rest sourced from reference TRBV27 and TRBJ2-6, is EAQVTQNPRYLITVTGKKLTVTCSQNMNHEYMSWYRQDPGLGLRQIYYSMNVEVTDKGDVPEGYKVSRKEKRNFPLILESPSPNQTSLYFCASSPRIGGTGANVLTFGAGSRLTVL.

The V call is TRBV10-1, the J call TRBJ1-6; tentative D call: TRBD1 (5 bases). This CDR3 has 14 amino acids. Looked up from germline, CDR1 is WNHNN and CDR2 is SYGVQD (reference sequence). The V gene lost 5 bases and the J gene lost 8 bases, with 13 bases spanning the gap. DNA of the CDR3: TGCGCCAGCAGTCAGGGATTCGAGGATTCACCCCTCCACTTT. Residues: CASSQGFEDSPLHF.

This clonotype was counted a few times. The chain uses TRBV4-1 and TRBJ2-4; D is possibly TRBD1 or TRBD2 (5 bases each). Germline loops: CDR1 MGHRA, CDR2 YSYEKL. CDR3 length: 15 amino acids. The ends were cut back, 0 bases at V and 1 base at J, with 7 bases in the middle. DNA of the CDR3: TGCGCCAGCAGCCAAGAAGGGGAGGCCAAAAACATTCAGTACTTC. Translated, it gives CASSQEGEAKNIQYF.

This clonotype appeared a few times. The V and J genes are TRBV27 and TRBJ1-2; maybe TRBD1 (6 bases). V lost 5 bases, J lost 0 bases, and 22 bases lay in between. The CDR3 runs to 18 residues. Germline CDR1 is MNHEY and CDR2 is SMNVEV (reference sequence). CDR3 sequence: CASSRTRTARVSNYGYTF. CDR3 sequence (DNA): TGTGCCAGCAGTAGAACGCGGACAGCGAGAGTTTCTAACTATGGCTACACCTTC.

This clonotype has only a few counts. V is TRBV28 and J is TRBJ1-1, with 11 bases fitting TRBD1. The CDR3 is 14 residues long. Trimming at V came to 8 bases and at J to 10 bases, leaving 12 bases not matched to a gene. CDR1 MDHEN and CDR2 SYDVKM come from the germline V gene. The DNA of the CDR3 is TGTGCCAGCCTGACGGGACAGGGGGATGGGGGAGCTTTCTTT. Translated, it gives CASLTGQGDGGAFF.

The chain couples TRBV5-1 to TRBJ1-5, with D perhaps matching TRBD1 (6 bases). The CDR3 is 15 residues long. The V gene lost 4 bases and the J gene lost 4 bases, with 15 bases spanning the gap. Germline V gives CDR1 SGHRS, CDR2 YFSETQ. CDR3 amino acids: CASSADGQPNQPQHF. The CDR3 nucleotides are TGCGCCAGCAGCGCGGACGGACAGCCTAATCAGCCCCAGCATTTT.

The V call is TRBV12-3 or TRBV12-4, the J call TRBJ2-2; possible D gene TRBD1, 5 bases. V was pared by 7 bases and J by 0 bases, with 9 bases between. The CDR3 runs to 14 residues. CDR3 sequence reads: CASTQGSNTGELFF. The CDR3 nucleotides read TGTGCCAGCACCCAGGGCTCGAACACCGGGGAGCTGTTTTTT.

This clonotype was seen a few times. V gene TRBV10-1 combines with J gene TRBJ1-1; 10 bases agree with TRBD1. The CDR3 is made up of 15 amino acids. The V gene end was trimmed by 6 bases and the J gene end by 4 bases; junction bases not matched to a gene: 8. Germline CDR1 and CDR2: WNHNN and SYGVQD (reference sequence). CDR3 in amino acids: CASSRDRGGGTEAFF. CDR3 bases: TGCGCCAGCAGCCGGGACAGGGGAGGGGGCACTGAAGCTTTCTTT.

Ten or more counts support this clonotype. V and J are TRBV11-2 and TRBJ2-2, with TRBD2 identical over 11 bases. Germline assignment: CDR1 SGHAT and CDR2 FQNNGV. The V and J ends lost 5 bases and 0 bases, in that order; junction bases with no gene match: 8. This CDR3 contains 18 residues. CDR3 nucleotides: TGTGCCAGCAGCCCTCGGGGACTAGCGGCAACGAACACCGGGGAGCTGTTTTTT. Its protein is CASSPRGLAATNTGELFF.

This clonotype appeared many times. V and J are TRBV7-2 and TRBJ2-1; the D is unclear. The CDR3 has 16 amino acids. Trimming left V 2 bases short and J 0 bases short, with 11 bases between. Germline V gives CDR1 SGHTA, CDR2 FQGNSA. CDR3 sequence reads: CASSLLGGASYNEQFF. The CDR3 nucleotides are TGTGCCAGCAGCTTATTAGGCGGAGCCTCCTACAATGAGCAGTTCTTC.

Ten or more counts support this clonotype. CDR3 nucleotide sequence: TGTGCCAGCAGTTTACCGGGACTAGCGTTCACAGATACGCAGTATTTT. As protein: CASSLPGLAFTDTQYF. V and J are TRBV12-3 or TRBV12-4 and TRBJ2-3, with 10 bases fitting TRBD2. The CDR3 is 16 amino acids. V was pared by 2 bases and J by 2 bases, with 4 bases of the junction left unmatched.

This chain links TRBV6-8 with TRBJ2-6; D could derive from TRBD1 or TRBD2 (5 bases each). The V end was cut by 1 base, the J end by 4 bases, with 14 bases between. Germline V gene data show CDR1 as MNHGY and CDR2 as SAAAGT. The CDR3 is 17 residues long. The CDR3 reads CASSYFRQGVGANVLTF. CDR3 bases: TGTGCCAGCAGTTACTTTCGGCAGGGAGTAGGGGCCAACGTCCTGACTTTC.

In its sample, this clonotype was seen a few times. V and J are TRBV6-2 or TRBV6-3 and TRBJ2-7, with 8 bases identical to TRBD1. The germline V gene encodes CDR1 MNHEY and CDR2 SVGEGT. The CDR3 totals 14 residues. V shed 6 bases and J 5 bases; nucleotides not matched to a gene: 9. In nucleotides, the CDR3 is TGTGCCAGCAGCGCCGCCAGGGGGCTACACGAGCAGTACTTC. The encoded protein is CASSAARGLHEQYF.

This clonotype was detected only a few times. The chain has TRBV5-1 and TRBJ2-7, with 13 bases fitting TRBD2. CDR1 is SGHRS and CDR2 is YFSETQ in the germline V gene. The CDR3 has 16 amino acids. The ends lost 4 bases at V and 0 bases at J; junction bases unmatched: 4. The CDR3, as DNA: TGCGCCAGCAGCGTGGGACTAGCGGGACTCTCCTACGAGCAGTACTTC. The encoded protein is CASSVGLAGLSYEQYF. The variable domain in full, completed from reference TRBV5-1 and TRBJ2-7, reads KAGVTQTPRYLIKTRGQQVTLSCSPISGHRSVSWYQQTPGQGLQFLFEYFSETQRNKGNFPGRFSGRQFSNSRSEMNVSTLELGDSALYLCASSVGLAGLSYEQYFGPGTRLTVT.